These 5 T cell receptor beta chains share one sample of origin, sequenced in a study of blood T cell repertoires in COVID-19. The data were produced by immunoSEQ multiplex PCR, yet TCRdb's version contains in-frame clones alone and is incomplete. The sample records approximately 100,000 clones, roughly 86% being singletons. Material: peripheral blood. The receptors come from a woman in her 30s with acute or convalescent COVID-19.

The V gene is TRBV15, the J gene TRBJ2-4; a possible D gene is TRBD2 (6 bases). The germline gives CDR1 LNHNV, CDR2 YYDKDF (reference sequence). V lost 5 bases, J lost 0 bases, and 17 bases lay in between. The CDR3 totals 17 residues. The CDR3 protein is CATSRSPRGLAKNIQYF. CDR3 nucleotide sequence: TGTGCCACCAGCCGCTCTCCGCGGGGTCTAGCCAAAAACATTCAGTACTTC.

The chain uses TRBV4-1 and TRBJ1-6; D possibly corresponds to TRBD1 (6 bases). V shed 1 base and J shed 6 bases, with 13 bases lying between them. This CDR3 is 16 amino acids long. Germline CDR1 reads MGHRA; CDR2 reads YSYEKL. DNA for the CDR3: TGCGCCAGCAGCCAAGGGCAGGGGCGAACTAATTCACCCCTCCACTTT. It encodes CASSQGQGRTNSPLHF.

This clone was seen a handful of times. This chain links TRBV5-4 with TRBJ2-2; weak D call: TRBD1 (6 bases). From germline, CDR1 is SGHNT and CDR2 YYREEE (reference sequence). The ends were cut back, 2 bases at V and 4 bases at J, with 15 bases in the middle. The CDR3 has 16 residues. CDR3 nucleotides: TGTGCCAGCAGCTTTCTGAGCGGACAGAGCACCGGGGAGCTGTTTTTT. Protein: CASSFLSGQSTGELFF.

This clone was counted a single time. This rearrangement joins TRBV7-2 to TRBJ2-7; D is possibly TRBD1 (5 bases). Germline CDR1 is SGHTA and CDR2 is FQGNSA. Trimming took off 3 bases at V and 2 bases at J, with 11 bases between the two ends. The length of the CDR3 is 14 residues. CDR3: CASSFRTPPYEQYF. CDR3 nucleotides: TGTGCCAGCAGCTTTAGGACACCCCCCTACGAGCAGTACTTC.

The rearrangement links TRBV27 to TRBJ1-5; 11 bases line up with TRBD1. Looked up from germline, CDR1 is MNHEY and CDR2 is SMNVEV (reference sequence). CDR3 length: 16 residues. V was pared by 4 bases and J by 7 bases, with 9 bases of the junction left unmatched. DNA of the CDR3: TGTGCCAGCAGTTCGACCAGCGGGACAGGGGGACAGCCCCAGCATTTT. Amino acid sequence: CASSSTSGTGGQPQHF.